This TCR beta chain was captured by sequencing in a study of T cells in localized non-small cell lung cancer. Study-level results: When the top 100 tumor clones were examined, a median around 61 of them also appeared in the adjacent lung, which was paired and uninvolved.

Details on this clone: What it recognizes is unknown.

Here immunoSEQ multiplex PCR was the method, and the copy in TCRdb shows in-frame clones only, minus some. The sample holds over 25,000 clones, 90% seen once. Germline V lookup: CDR1 LNHDA, CDR2 SQIVND (reference sequence). With 5 bases clipped from V and 4 bases from J, the junction kept 14 bases outside the gene matches. The CDR3 totals 17 residues. The genes are TRBV19 and TRBJ2-7, with 10 bases aligning to TRBD2. The source was peripheral blood, collected before any cancer treatment. The TCR comes from a woman between 40 and 69 years old with stage I lung adenocarcinoma. The CDR3 nucleotides read TGTGCCAGTAGTTTACGCGAAGGAAGCGGGGGGGCGTACGAGCAGTACTTC. Protein: CASSLREGSGGAYEQYF.